This T cell receptor (beta chain) comes out of a study of blood T cell repertoires in COVID-19. Turning to the study itself: The United States, Italy and Spain were the sources of the acute and convalescent COVID-19 samples. PBMCs, B-cell-depleted T cells, or T cells were the source of the cDNA or gDNA that made up the material.

Trimming removed 6 bases from V and 3 bases from J, with 17 bases in between. CDR3 size: 15 residues. Germline loops: CDR1 LNHDA, CDR2 SQIVND (reference sequence). As originally analysed: Estimated nucleated cell counts came from reference gene primer amplification. Assay used: immunoSEQ multiplex PCR; TCRdb lists only in-frame clones, some missing. V, J and clone size are taken as reported in that table, and D and trimming were inferred from the DNA itself. The data show under 75,000 clones, roughly 90% seen once. The sample was peripheral blood. The chain employs TRBV19 and TRBJ1-1; D gene ambiguous. The receptor comes from a man aged 55 to 70 with active COVID-19. CDR3 residues: CASRGRSGLYTEAFF. CDR3 DNA sequence: TGTGCCAGTAGAGGGAGGTCTGGTCTTTACACTGAAGCTTTCTTT.